The 20 T cell receptor beta chains in this list originate from one sample, sequenced in a study of T cells in Graves' hyperthyroidism and ophthalmopathy. Amplification targeted TCR beta CDR3 regions from RNA transcripts. The HTBI primer set served for first-round RT-PCR of the TCR CDR3. TCRdb re-derived calls from the multiplex PCR reads in MiXCR, one entry per CDR3 protein. The top ten hold about 8% of the sample, which has 500,000 to 750,000 distinct CDR3 sequences, 35% to 55% seen once. The sample comprised peripheral blood or thyroid tissue (not recorded which). These receptors all stem from a woman aged 18-29 years with Graves' hyperthyroidism.

The CDR3 DNA follows: TGTGCCAGCAGCTTTCAACGGGGGCACTACGAGCAGTACTTC. Its translation is CASSFQRGHYEQYF. The rearrangement uses TRBV7-2 and TRBJ2-7; D tentatively fits TRBD1 or TRBD2 (6 bases each). The ends were cut back, 3 bases at V and 3 bases at J, with 12 bases in the middle. This CDR3 has 14 amino acids. Germline V gives CDR1 SGHTA, CDR2 FQGNSA.

The rearrangement uses TRBV24-1 and TRBJ2-1; D unclear. CDR3 length equals 13 residues. V lost 6 bases, J lost 6 bases, and 11 bases lay in between. Germline CDR1 KGHDR, CDR2 SFDVKD. CDR3 residues: CATSRMTTNEQFF. CDR3 nucleotide sequence: TGTGCCACCAGTAGGATGACCACCAATGAGCAGTTCTTC.

There are a few counts of this clonotype. A read error may explain this, as a much larger clone is one base away. The chain links TRBV10-3 to TRBJ1-5; tentative D call: TRBD1 (5 bases). CDR1 ENHRY and CDR2 SYGVKD come from the germline V gene. The length of the CDR3 is 14 residues. V was pared by 4 bases and J by 0 bases, with 7 bases between. In DNA form, the CDR3 reads TGTGCCATCAGTGGGGGGTATAGCAATCAGCCCCAGCATTTT. The encoded protein is CAISGGYSNQPQHF.

V gene TRBV15 combines with J gene TRBJ1-3; D uncertain. Germline CDR1 reads LNHNV; CDR2 reads YYDKDF (reference sequence). V shed 3 bases and J shed 0 bases, with 9 bases lying between them. This CDR3 contains 15 residues. In DNA, the CDR3 is TGTGCCACCAGCAGCTTGGCAGGCTCTGGAAACACCATATATTTT. This sequence encodes CATSSLAGSGNTIYF. The full variable domain, rest sourced from reference TRBV15 and TRBJ1-3, is DAMVIQNPRYQVTQFGKPVTLSCSQTLNHNVMYWYQQKSSQAPKLLFHYYDKDFNNEADTPDNFQSRRPNTSFCFLDIRSPGLGDTAMYLCATSSLAGSGNTIYFGEGSWLTVV.

This clonotype was detected ten times or more. The rearrangement links TRBV7-9 to TRBJ1-3; no reliable D call. V lost 5 bases to trimming and J lost 1 base, with 9 bases between them. Germline V gene sequence: CDR1 SEHNR, CDR2 FQNEAQ (reference sequence). The CDR3 runs to 14 residues. The CDR3 DNA reads as TGTGCCAGCAGCATCAAGAAATCTGGAAACACCATATATTTT. Amino acid sequence: CASSIKKSGNTIYF.

This clonotype was seen many times. This sequence joins TRBV6-5 and TRBJ1-6; 7 bases agree with TRBD1. This CDR3 has 15 residues. Per germline, CDR1 MNHEY and CDR2 SVGAGI. Trimming at V came to 2 bases and at J to 7 bases, leaving 5 bases not matched to a gene. The CDR3 protein is CASSYRTGENSPLHF. For the CDR3, the DNA is TGTGCCAGCAGTTACCGCACAGGGGAAAATTCACCCCTCCACTTT.

This clonotype was detected many times. The DNA for the CDR3 is TGCAGTGCTACAGACAGGATTAACGGAAACACCATATATTTT. Translation: CSATDRINGNTIYF. The chain uses TRBV20-1 and TRBJ1-3, with a tentative D call TRBD1 (6 bases). The V and J ends lost 4 bases and 4 bases respectively, with 14 bases between them. The CDR3 consists of 14 residues. Germline-derived CDR1 and CDR2 are DFQATT and SNEGSKA (reference sequence).

In this sample, this clonotype turned up a few times. V is TRBV2 and J is TRBJ2-3; D gene ambiguous. V lost 4 bases and J lost 2, with 19 bases in between. Germline-derived CDR1 and CDR2 are SNHLY and FYNNEI. The CDR3 is 17 amino acids. The CDR3, as DNA: TGTGCCAGCAGTGTAAGGTTGAACTACCCAAACACAGATACGCAGTATTTT. This sequence encodes CASSVRLNYPNTDTQYF.

The J gene is TRBJ2-2, the V gene TRBV29-1, with a possible D match to TRBD1 (6 bases). CDR1 and CDR2 (germline): SQVTM, ANQGSEA. The V and J ends lost 7 bases and 10 bases respectively, with 25 bases between them. The CDR3 is made up of 15 amino acids. CDR3 loop: CSAAPSGRGHAELFF. The CDR3 DNA follows: TGCAGCGCCGCTCCATCCGGCCGGGGACACGCGGAGCTGTTTTTT.

This clonotype was detected ten times or more. The chain carries TRBV7-2 and TRBJ1-2; D might be TRBD1 (6 bases). The V end lost 4 bases, the J end lost 2 bases, and 17 bases lay between the germline ends. Germline V gene data show CDR1 as SGHTA and CDR2 as FQGNSA. CDR3 length: 16 residues. CDR3 amino acids: CASSSWGGGANYGYTF. The CDR3, as DNA: TGTGCCAGCAGCTCCTGGGGGGGGGGCGCAAACTATGGCTACACCTTC.

This clonotype was recorded many times. This chain links TRBV10-2 with TRBJ1-1; D is unclear. The V end was cut by 2 bases, the J end by 1 base, with 8 bases between. Germline CDR1 reads WSHSY; CDR2 reads SAAADI. There are 14 residues in the CDR3. In nucleotides, the CDR3 is TGCGCCAGCAGTGAGAGTTTAAGGAACACTGAAGCTTTCTTT. The encoded protein is CASSESLRNTEAFF.

This clonotype has ten or more counts. The J gene is TRBJ1-2, the V gene TRBV7-9; 8 bases are shared with TRBD1. J was trimmed by 8 bases and V by 5 bases; bases with no gene match: 7. There are 13 residues in the CDR3. The germline gives CDR1 SEHNR, CDR2 FQNEAQ (reference sequence). CDR3 region: CASSLQQGGGYTF. The CDR3 DNA follows: TGTGCCAGCAGCCTGCAACAGGGGGGCGGCTACACCTTC. The variable domain in full, with the rest retrieved from reference TRBV7-9 and TRBJ1-2, is DTGVSQNPRHKITKRGQNVTFRCDPISEHNRLYWYRQTLGQGPEFLTYFQNEAQLEKSRLLSDRFSAERPKGSFSTLEIQRTEQGDSAMYLCASSLQQGGGYTFGSGTRLTVV.

This clonotype has a count of ten or more. This chain uses TRBV15 with TRBJ2-7; 11 bases map to TRBD2. V lost 8 bases, J lost 0 bases, and 6 bases stayed unmatched. Germline assignment: CDR1 LNHNV and CDR2 YYDKDF (reference sequence). The CDR3 is made up of 15 amino acids. Here the CDR3 DNA reads TGTGCCACCCAGGAGACTAGCGGGAACTCCTACGAGCAGTACTTC. Translation: CATQETSGNSYEQYF.

This clonotype was detected ten times or more. The chain combines TRBV7-3 with TRBJ2-5; TRBD1 or TRBD2 may be the D gene (6 bases each). The CDR3 sequence is 16 residues long. Germline-derived CDR1 and CDR2 are SGHTA and FQGTGA. Trimming removed 2 bases at V and 4 bases at J, with 17 bases between. CDR3 protein: CASSLGPRGVSETQYF. CDR3 sequence (DNA): TGTGCCAGCAGCTTAGGTCCGAGGGGGGTGTCAGAGACCCAGTACTTC.

This clonotype was counted at least ten times. V is TRBV7-6 and J is TRBJ1-1; no clear D. Germline V CDR1 and CDR2: SGHVS, FNYEAQ. This CDR3 comprises 12 residues. V was clipped by 5 bases and J by 9 bases, with 13 bases between them. The CDR3 region has the DNA TGTGCCAGCAGCCCGCTAGGCGAGAAAGCTTTCTTT. Translating gives CASSPLGEKAFF.

The chain combines TRBV24-1 with TRBJ2-7, with a possible D match to TRBD1 (6 bases). The length of the CDR3 is 13 residues. Germline V gene data show CDR1 as KGHDR and CDR2 as SFDVKD. V was trimmed by 4 bases and J by 6 bases, leaving 12 bases between them. The CDR3 is CATSEDDRFEQYF. The CDR3 DNA is TGTGCCACCAGTGAAGATGACAGGTTCGAGCAGTACTTC.

This clonotype has a handful of counts. V gene TRBV27 combines with J gene TRBJ1-2; D perhaps matches TRBD1 (5 bases). The length of the CDR3 is 14 residues. CDR1 and CDR2 from the germline V gene are MNHEY and SMNVEV (reference sequence). V dropped 6 bases and J dropped 6 bases, with 17 bases sitting between them. The CDR3 coding sequence is TGTGCCAGCAGATCTCCGGCCAGGGCCGATGGCTACACCTTC. This translates into CASRSPARADGYTF.

V usage is TRBV4-1 and J usage is TRBJ1-3; D perhaps matches TRBD1 (5 bases). This CDR3 region has 18 residues. Germline V CDR1 and CDR2: MGHRA, YSYEKL. Trimming stripped 1 base from V and 3 bases from J, with 19 bases between. CDR3 loop: CASSQVRGTGELGNTIYF. The CDR3 DNA follows: TGCGCCAGCAGCCAAGTAAGGGGCACCGGGGAGCTTGGAAACACCATATATTTT.

This clonotype was picked up many times. The V call is TRBV20-1, the J call TRBJ1-2; possibly TRBD1 for D (6 bases). V gave up 6 bases and J gave up 4 bases, with 9 bases separating them. The V gene's germline CDR1 is DFQATT and CDR2 SNEGSKA (reference sequence). The CDR3 extends over 11 amino acids. The CDR3 nucleotides read TGCAGTGCCCGGGGGCTCTATGGCTACACCTTC. Protein sequence: CSARGLYGYTF.

This clonotype was recorded once. The chain carries TRBV20-1 and TRBJ1-3, with D maybe TRBD1 (6 bases). The CDR3 spans 14 residues. Per germline, CDR1 DFQATT and CDR2 SNEGSKA (reference sequence). Here the CDR3 DNA reads TGCAGCGCAGGACAGATTAACTATGGCTACACCATATATTTT. Protein product: CSAGQINYGYTIYF.